This TCR beta chain was identified in a study of metastatic and nonmetastatic thyroid tumors. There were no patients who had received any treatment before thyroid surgery. As to this clone: The antigen is unknown.

TCRdb recomputed clones from the PCR reads via MiXCR. This table has approximately 17,000 clones, approximately 28% appearing once. General study points: Benign nodules reportedly had significantly lower TCR beta diversity than malignant thyroid tumors in blood and tumor.

The sequenced material came from tumor tissue. The source is a female donor with papillary thyroid cancer or a benign thyroid nodule (not recorded which). Some clones in this sample may be carry-over from other donors' samples.

The CDR3 nucleotides are TGTGCCAGCTCGGTGTATAGCAATCAGCCCCAGCATTTT. Protein product: CASSVYSNQPQHF. The chain links TRBV6-2 or TRBV6-3 to TRBJ1-5; D is uncertain. With 8 bases removed from V and 0 bases from J, the gap between germline ends came to 8 bases. This CDR3 spans 13 amino acids. The germline gives CDR1 MNHEY, CDR2 SVGEGT.